This T cell receptor beta chain was recovered during a study of siplizumab effects on memory and regulatory T cells. Germline CDR1 LGHNA, CDR2 YNFKEQ. J was trimmed by 3 bases and V by 0 bases; bases with no gene match: 6. This CDR3 region has 16 residues. Measured with immunoSEQ multiplex PCR; TCRdb has only the in-frame clones, and not every one. Among 70,000 to 100,000 clones listed, 93% were seen once. The sequenced sample consisted of CD8+ T cells sorted from blood. The clonotype originates from a human donor in good health. The chain carries TRBV4-2 and TRBJ2-7; TRBD2 aligns across 9 bases. The CDR3 reads CASSQEGATSGYEQYF. The CDR3 nucleotides are TGTGCCAGCAGCCAAGAAGGAGCGACTAGCGGCTACGAGCAGTACTTC.